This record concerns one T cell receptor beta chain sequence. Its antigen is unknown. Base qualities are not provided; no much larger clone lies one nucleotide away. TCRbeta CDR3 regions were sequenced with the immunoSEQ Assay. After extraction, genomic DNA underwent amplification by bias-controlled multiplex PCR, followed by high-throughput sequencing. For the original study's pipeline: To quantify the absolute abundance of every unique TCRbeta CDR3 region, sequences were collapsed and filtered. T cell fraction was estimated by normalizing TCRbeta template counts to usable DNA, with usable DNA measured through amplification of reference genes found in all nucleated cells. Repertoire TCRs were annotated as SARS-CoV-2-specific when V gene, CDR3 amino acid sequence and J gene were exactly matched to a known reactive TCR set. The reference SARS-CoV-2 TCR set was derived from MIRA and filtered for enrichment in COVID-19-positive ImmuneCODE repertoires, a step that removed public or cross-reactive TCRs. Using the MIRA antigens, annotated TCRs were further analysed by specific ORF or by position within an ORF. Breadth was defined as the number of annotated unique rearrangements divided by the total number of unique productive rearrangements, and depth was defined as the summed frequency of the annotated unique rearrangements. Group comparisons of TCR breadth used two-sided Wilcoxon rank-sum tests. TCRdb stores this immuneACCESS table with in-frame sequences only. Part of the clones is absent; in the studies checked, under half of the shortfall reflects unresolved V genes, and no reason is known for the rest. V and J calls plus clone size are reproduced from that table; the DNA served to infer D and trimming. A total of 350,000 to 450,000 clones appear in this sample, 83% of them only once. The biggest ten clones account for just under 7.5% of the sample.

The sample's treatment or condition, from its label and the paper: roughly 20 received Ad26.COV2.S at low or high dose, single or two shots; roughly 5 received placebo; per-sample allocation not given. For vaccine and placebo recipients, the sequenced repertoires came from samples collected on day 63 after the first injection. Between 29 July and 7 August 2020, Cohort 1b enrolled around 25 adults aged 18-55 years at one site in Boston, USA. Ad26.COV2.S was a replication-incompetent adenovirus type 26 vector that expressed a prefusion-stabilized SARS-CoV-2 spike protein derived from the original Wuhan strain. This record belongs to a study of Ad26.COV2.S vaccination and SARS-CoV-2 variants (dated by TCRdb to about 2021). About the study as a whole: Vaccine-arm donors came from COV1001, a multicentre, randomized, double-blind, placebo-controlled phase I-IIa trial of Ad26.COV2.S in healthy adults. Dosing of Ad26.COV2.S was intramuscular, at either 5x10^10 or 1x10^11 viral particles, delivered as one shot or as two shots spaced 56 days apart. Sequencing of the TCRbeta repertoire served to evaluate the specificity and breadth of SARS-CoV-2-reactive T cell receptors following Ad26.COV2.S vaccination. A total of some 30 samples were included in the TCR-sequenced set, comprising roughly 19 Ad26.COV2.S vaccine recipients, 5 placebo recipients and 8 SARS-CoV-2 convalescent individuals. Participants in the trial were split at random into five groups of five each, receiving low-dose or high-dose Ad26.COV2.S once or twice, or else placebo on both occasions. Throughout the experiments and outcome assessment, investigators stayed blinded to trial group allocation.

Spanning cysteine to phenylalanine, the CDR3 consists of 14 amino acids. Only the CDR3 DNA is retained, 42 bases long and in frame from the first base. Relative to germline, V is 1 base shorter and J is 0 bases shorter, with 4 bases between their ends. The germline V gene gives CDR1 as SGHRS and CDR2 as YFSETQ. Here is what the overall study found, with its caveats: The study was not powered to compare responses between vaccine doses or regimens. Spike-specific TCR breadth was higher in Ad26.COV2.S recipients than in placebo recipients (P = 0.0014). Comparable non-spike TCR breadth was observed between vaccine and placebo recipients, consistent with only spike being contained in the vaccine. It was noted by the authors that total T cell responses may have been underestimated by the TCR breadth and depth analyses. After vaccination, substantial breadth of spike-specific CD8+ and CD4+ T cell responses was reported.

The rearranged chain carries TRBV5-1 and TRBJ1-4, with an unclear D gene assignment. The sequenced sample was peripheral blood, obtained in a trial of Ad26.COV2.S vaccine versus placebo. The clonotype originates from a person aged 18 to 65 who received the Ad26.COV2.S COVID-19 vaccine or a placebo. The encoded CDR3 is CASSLSTTNEKLFF. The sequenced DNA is TGCGCCAGCAGCTTGAGTACAACTAATGAAAAACTGTTTTTT. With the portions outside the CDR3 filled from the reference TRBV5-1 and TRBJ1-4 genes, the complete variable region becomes KAGVTQTPRYLIKTRGQQVTLSCSPISGHRSVSWYQQTPGQGLQFLFEYFSETQRNKGNFPGRFSGRQFSNSRSEMNVSTLELGDSALYLCASSLSTTNEKLFFGSGTQLSVL.